This T cell receptor (beta chain) stems from a study of shared clonotypes between healthy human individuals. The wider study: Samples came from a couple of female and a few male donors aged 18 to 49.

Remarks on this clone: The antigen remains undetermined.

The V and J ends lost 7 bases and 1 base respectively, with 13 bases between them. CDR3 length: 14 residues. Looked up from germline, CDR1 is MDHEN and CDR2 is SYDVKM. Produced via immunoSEQ multiplex PCR; TCRdb's table is partial and in-frame only. The table shows approximately 700,000 clones, with 73% occurring only once. Study outcomes and limitations: Rarefaction analysis demonstrated incomplete sorted-subset sequencing notwithstanding large depth. Generation of non-shared clonotypes was less probable than generation of clonotypes shared by all four donors.

The sample consisted of memory CD4+ T cells sorted from blood. Described subset: CD45RA-negative fraction. The chain uses TRBV28 and TRBJ1-1; D may be TRBD1 (5 bases). The receptor was derived from a woman aged 25 to 39 in good health. The CDR3 DNA follows: TGTGCCAGCACCTCAATCCAGGGGAACACTGAAGCTTTCTTT. It is translated as CASTSIQGNTEAFF.